This TCR beta chain was retrieved from a study of T cell repertoires in aging, cancer and after chemotherapy. TCR beta rearrangements were amplified from peripheral blood genomic DNA. Multiplex touch-down PCR with TRB-A/B primers amplified rearranged V-D-J TRB sequences. TCRdb fed the multiplex PCR reads into MiXCR, producing one record per CDR3 protein. This table holds around 6,000 distinct CDR3 sequences, roughly 35% found once. The J segment lost 0 bases and the V segment lost 5 bases, leaving 7 bases of the junction unmatched. This CDR3 has 16 amino acids. The clonotype originates from a human donor with a blood cancer. J is TRBJ2-7 and V is TRBV12-3 or TRBV12-4, with 10 bases that match TRBD2. The specimen sequenced was blood. The chain's CDR3 is CASSPGLAEISYEQYF. In DNA, the CDR3 is TGTGCCAGCAGTCCAGGACTAGCGGAAATCTCCTACGAGCAGTACTTC.